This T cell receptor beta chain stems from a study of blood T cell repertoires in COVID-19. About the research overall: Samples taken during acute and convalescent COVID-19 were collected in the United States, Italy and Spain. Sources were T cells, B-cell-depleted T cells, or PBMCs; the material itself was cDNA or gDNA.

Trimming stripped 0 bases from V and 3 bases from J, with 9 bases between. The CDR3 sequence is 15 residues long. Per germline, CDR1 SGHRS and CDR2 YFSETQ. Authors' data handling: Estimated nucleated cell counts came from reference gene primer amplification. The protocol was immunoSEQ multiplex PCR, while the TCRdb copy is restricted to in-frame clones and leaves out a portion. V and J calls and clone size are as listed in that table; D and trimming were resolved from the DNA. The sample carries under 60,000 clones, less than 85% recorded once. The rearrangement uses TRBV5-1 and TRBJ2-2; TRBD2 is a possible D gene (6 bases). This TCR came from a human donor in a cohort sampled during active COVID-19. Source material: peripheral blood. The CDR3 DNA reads TGCGCCAGCAGCTTGGCCGGGAGAGACACCGGGGAGCTGTTTTTT. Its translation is CASSLAGRDTGELFF.